This T cell receptor (beta chain) was obtained from a study of cytomegalovirus exposure and HLA in healthy donors. Study-level points and caveats: The authors later found most CMV-associated TCR beta chains appeared HLA-restricted. Later analysis suggested links between common viral pathogens and several top significant clusters.

The PCR employed 60 Vbeta primers together with 13 Jbeta primers. Using immunoSEQ multiplex PCR, the repertoire was profiled, and TCRdb retains in-frame clones only, with some absent. The table shows tens of thousands of clones, with just over 65% occurring only once. This clone was seen a single time. What it recognizes is unknown. CDR1 and CDR2 (germline): MNHNS, SASEGT. The germline V and J ends were trimmed by 3 bases and 4 bases, with 10 bases remaining between them. The CDR3 spans 15 residues. The J gene is TRBJ2-6, the V gene TRBV6-1; D unresolved. The source material was PBMCs. The TCR comes from a man aged 25-40 years in good health and CMV-seronegative. The CDR3 DNA follows: TGTGCCAGCAGTGAGGCCCGTAGCGGGGCCAACGTCCTGACTTTC. It specifies CASSEARSGANVLTF.